This paragraph covers one T cell receptor beta chain sequence. Its antigen is unidentified. Trimming at V came to 6 bases and at J to 0 bases, leaving 5 bases not matched to a gene. The germline V gene has CDR1 LNHDA and CDR2 SQIVND (reference sequence). The CDR3 length is 14 residues. The sample originates from a study of cytomegalovirus exposure and HLA in healthy donors. Study-level points and caveats: It was in a later analysis that TCR association rates were seen to vary by HLA locus, highest for DRB1 and lowest for HLA-C.

The donors gave bone marrow, and they were healthy. This PCR relied on a set of 60 Vbeta primers and 13 Jbeta primers. This table comes from immunoSEQ multiplex PCR, and its TCRdb copy is limited to in-frame clones, with some not included. The sample has 200,000 or so clones, 82% seen once. The TCR comes from a boy under 10 years old in good health and CMV-seronegative. The specimen was PBMCs. The gene calls are TRBV19 and TRBJ2-7; TRBD2 aligns across 7 bases. CDR3 protein: CASRLSGGSYEQYF. The DNA for the CDR3 is TGTGCCAGTAGGCTCTCGGGGGGCTCCTACGAGCAGTACTTC.